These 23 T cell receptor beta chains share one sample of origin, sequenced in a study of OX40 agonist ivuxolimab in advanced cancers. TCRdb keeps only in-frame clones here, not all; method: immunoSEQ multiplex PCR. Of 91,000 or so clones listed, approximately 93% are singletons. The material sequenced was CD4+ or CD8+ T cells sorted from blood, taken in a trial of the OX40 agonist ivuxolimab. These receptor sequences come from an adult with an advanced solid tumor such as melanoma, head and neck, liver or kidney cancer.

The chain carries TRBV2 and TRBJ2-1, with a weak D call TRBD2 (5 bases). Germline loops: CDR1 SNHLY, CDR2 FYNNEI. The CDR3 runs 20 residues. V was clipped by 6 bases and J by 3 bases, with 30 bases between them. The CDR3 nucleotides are TGTGCCAGCAGGGTCCCCGGGCTAACTGGCCAGCGGATGCTCTACAATGAGCAGTTCTTC. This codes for CASRVPGLTGQRMLYNEQFF.

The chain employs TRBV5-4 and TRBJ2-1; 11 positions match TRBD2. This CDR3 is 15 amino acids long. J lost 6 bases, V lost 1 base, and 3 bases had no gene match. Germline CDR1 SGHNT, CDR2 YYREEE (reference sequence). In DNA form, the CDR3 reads TGTGCCAGCAGCTTGATACTAGCGGGAGCCAATGAGCAGTTCTTC. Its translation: CASSLILAGANEQFF.

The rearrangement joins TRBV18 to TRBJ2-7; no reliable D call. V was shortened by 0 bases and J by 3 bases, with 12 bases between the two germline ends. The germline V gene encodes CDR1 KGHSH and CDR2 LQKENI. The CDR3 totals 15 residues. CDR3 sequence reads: CASSPPAGSRYEQYF. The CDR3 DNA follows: TGTGCCAGCTCACCACCTGCAGGCTCCCGCTACGAGCAGTACTTC. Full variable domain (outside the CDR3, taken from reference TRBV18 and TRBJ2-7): NAGVMQNPRHLVRRRGQEARLRCSPMKGHSHVYWYRQLPEEGLKFMVYLQKENIIDESGMPKERFSAEFPKEGPSILRIQQVVRGDSAAYFCASSPPAGSRYEQYFGPGTRLTVT.

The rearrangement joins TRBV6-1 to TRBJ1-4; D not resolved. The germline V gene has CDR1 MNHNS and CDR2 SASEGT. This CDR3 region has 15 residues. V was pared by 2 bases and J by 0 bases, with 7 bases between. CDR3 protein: CASSEWRATNEKLFF. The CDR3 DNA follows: TGTGCCAGCAGTGAATGGAGAGCAACTAATGAAAAACTGTTTTTT.

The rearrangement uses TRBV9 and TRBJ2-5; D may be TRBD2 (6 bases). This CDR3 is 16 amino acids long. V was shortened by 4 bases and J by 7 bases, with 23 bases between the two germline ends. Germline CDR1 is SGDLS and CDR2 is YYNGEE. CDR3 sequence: CASSSSLDSVGGTQYF. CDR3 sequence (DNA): TGTGCCAGCAGCTCTTCCCTTGACTCCGTGGGGGGGACCCAGTACTTC.

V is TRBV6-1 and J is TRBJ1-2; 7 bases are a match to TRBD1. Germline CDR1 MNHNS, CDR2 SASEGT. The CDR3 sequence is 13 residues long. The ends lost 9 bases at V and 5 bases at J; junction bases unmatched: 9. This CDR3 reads CASGTDGLYGYTF. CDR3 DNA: TGTGCCAGTGGGACAGACGGACTGTATGGCTACACCTTC.

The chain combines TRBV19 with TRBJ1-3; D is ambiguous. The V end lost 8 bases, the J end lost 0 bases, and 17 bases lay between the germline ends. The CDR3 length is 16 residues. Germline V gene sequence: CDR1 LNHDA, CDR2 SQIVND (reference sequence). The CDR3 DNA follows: TGTGCCAGTCTCCGGCGCGAAAGATACTCTGGAAACACCATATATTTT. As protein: CASLRRERYSGNTIYF.

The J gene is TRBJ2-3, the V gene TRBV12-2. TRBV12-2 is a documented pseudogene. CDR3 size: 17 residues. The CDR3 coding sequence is TGTGCAAGTCGCCCTACGACAGGGAGGGAGTTTAAGGATACGCAGTATTTT. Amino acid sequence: CASRPTTGREFKDTQYF.

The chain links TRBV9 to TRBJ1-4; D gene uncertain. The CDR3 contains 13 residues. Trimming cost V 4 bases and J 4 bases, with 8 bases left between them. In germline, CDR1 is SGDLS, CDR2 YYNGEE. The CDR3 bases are TGTGCCAGCAGCACGTACGGTAATGAAAAACTGTTTTTT. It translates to CASSTYGNEKLFF.

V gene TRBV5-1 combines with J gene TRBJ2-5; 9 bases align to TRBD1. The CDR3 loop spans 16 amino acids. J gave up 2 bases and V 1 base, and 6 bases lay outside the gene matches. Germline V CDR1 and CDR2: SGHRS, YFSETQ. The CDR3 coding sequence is TGCGCCAGCAGCTTGTTCGGGACAGGGCGGCAAGAGACCCAGTACTTC. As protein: CASSLFGTGRQETQYF.

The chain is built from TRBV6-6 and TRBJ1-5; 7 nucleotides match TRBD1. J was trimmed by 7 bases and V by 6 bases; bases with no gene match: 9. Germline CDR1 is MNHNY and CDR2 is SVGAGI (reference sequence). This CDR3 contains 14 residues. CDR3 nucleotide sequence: TGTGCCAGCAGGATGGAGGGGGCGACCCAGCCCCAGCATTTT. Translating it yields CASRMEGATQPQHF.

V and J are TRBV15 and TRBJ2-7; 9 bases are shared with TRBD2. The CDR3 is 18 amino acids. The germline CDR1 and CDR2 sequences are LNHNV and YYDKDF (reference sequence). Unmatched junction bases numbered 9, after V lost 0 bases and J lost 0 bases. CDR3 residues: CATSRDEVREGYSYEQYF. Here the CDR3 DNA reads TGTGCCACCAGCAGAGATGAGGTGCGGGAGGGTTACTCCTACGAGCAGTACTTC.

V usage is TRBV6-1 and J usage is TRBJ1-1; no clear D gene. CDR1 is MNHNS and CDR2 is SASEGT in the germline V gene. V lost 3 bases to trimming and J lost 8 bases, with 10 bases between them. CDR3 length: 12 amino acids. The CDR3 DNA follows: TGTGCCAGCAGTGAGTTATGGAAAGAAGCTTTCTTT. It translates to CASSELWKEAFF.

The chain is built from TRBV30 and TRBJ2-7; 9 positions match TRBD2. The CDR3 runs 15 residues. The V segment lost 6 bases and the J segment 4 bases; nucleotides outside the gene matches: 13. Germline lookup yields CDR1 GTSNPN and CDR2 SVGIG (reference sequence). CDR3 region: CACSETSGAHYEQYF. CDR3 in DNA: TGTGCCTGTTCGGAGACTAGCGGAGCCCATTACGAGCAGTACTTC.

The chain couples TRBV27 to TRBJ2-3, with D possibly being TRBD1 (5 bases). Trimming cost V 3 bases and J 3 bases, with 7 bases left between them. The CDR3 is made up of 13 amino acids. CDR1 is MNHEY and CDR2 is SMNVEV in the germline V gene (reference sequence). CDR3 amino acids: CASSLTETDTQYF. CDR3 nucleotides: TGTGCCAGCAGTTTGACAGAGACAGATACGCAGTATTTT.

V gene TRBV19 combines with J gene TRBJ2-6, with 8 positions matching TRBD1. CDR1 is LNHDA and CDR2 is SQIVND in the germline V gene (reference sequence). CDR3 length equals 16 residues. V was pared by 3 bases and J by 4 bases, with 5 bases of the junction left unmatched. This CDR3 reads CASSIPDRAGANVLTF. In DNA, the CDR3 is TGTGCCAGTAGTATCCCGGACAGGGCCGGGGCCAACGTCCTGACTTTC.

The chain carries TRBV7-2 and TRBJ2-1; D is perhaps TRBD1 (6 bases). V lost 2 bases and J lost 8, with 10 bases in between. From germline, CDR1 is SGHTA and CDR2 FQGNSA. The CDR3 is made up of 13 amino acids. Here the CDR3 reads CASSLSRGDEQFF. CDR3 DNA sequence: TGTGCCAGCAGCTTAAGCAGGGGTGATGAGCAGTTCTTC.

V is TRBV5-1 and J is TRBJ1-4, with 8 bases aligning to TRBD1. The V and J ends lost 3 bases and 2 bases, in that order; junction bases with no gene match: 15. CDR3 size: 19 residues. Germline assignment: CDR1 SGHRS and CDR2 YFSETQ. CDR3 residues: CASSSIPNRGTPTNEKLFF. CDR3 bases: TGCGCCAGCAGCTCGATCCCGAACAGGGGGACTCCGACTAATGAAAAACTGTTTTTT.

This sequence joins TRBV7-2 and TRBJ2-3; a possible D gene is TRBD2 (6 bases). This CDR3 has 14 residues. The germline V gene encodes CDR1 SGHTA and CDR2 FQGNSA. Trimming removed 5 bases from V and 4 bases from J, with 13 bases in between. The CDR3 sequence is CASSLRGGADTQYF. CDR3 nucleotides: TGTGCCAGCAGCCTTAGGGGCGGGGCAGATACGCAGTATTTT.

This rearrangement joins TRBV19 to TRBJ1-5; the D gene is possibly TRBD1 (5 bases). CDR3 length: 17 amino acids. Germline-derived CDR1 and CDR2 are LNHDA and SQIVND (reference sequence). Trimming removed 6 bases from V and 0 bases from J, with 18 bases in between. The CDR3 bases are TGTGCCAGTAGCAAAGAAGGACACACCTATAGCAATCAGCCCCAGCATTTT. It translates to CASSKEGHTYSNQPQHF.

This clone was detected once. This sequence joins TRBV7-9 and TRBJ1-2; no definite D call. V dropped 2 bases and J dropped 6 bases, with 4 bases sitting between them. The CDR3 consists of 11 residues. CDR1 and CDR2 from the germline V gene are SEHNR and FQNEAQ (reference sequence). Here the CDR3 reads CASSLLHGYTF. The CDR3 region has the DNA TGTGCCAGCAGCTTATTGCATGGCTACACCTTC.

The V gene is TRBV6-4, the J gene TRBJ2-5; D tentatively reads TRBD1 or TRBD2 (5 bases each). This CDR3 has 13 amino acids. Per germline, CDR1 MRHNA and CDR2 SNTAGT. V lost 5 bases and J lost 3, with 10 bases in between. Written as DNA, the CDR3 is TGTGCCAGCAGTTACGGGGCGAAAGAGACCCAGTACTTC. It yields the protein CASSYGAKETQYF.

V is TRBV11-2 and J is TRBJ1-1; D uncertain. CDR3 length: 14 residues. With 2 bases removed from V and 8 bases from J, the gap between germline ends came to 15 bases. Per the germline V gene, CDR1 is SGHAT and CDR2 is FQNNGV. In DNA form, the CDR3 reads TGTGCCAGCAGCTTAACCCCCGGAGGGCCGGAAGCTTTCTTT. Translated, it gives CASSLTPGGPEAFF.